This TCR beta chain was obtained from a study of cytomegalovirus exposure and HLA in healthy donors. Regarding this clone: The target antigen is unknown.

Germline CDR1 is LGHNA and CDR2 is YSLEER. Germline trimming cut 2 bases from V and 2 bases from J; bases unmatched to any gene: 6. This CDR3 has 16 amino acids. PCR primers comprised 60 Vbeta and 13 Jbeta primers. Authors' analysis steps: In a later analysis, roughly 10 million of 75 million to 90 million unique beta chains occurred in at least two donors. Profiled with immunoSEQ multiplex PCR; TCRdb holds only in-frame clones, not every one. The V and J calls and clone size were taken over from that table, and D and trimming were inferred from the DNA. The profile shows some 180,000 clones, 77% of them singletons. Study-level results: TCR beta chain V- and J-gene trimming was linked, in a later analysis, to a missense variant in DCLRE1C. Most of the CMV-associated TCR beta chains (in a later analysis) appeared to be HLA-restricted. Productive rates of about 87% or about 30% were seen for most TCR beta V segments in an earlier analysis.

The V call is TRBV4-3, the J call TRBJ1-1; 9 bases map to TRBD1. This TCR was recovered from a man aged 18 to 29 in good health and CMV-seronegative. Sequenced: PBMCs. The CDR3 is CASSQLWTGANTEAFF. CDR3 DNA sequence: TGCGCCAGCAGCCAACTCTGGACAGGGGCCAACACTGAAGCTTTCTTT.